This T cell receptor beta chain comes out of a study of blood T cell repertoires in COVID-19. Study-level information: Italy, Spain and the United States were the sources of the convalescent and acute COVID-19 samples. Sources were T cells, B-cell-depleted T cells, or PBMCs; the material itself was cDNA or gDNA.

Original methodology: Nucleated cell counts were estimated from reference gene primer amplification. Sequenced by immunoSEQ multiplex PCR; TCRdb stores in-frame clones only, minus some. Clone size and V and J calls were adopted from that table, with D and trimming inferred from the DNA. The sample records roughly 390,000 clones, roughly 85% being singletons. V was cut by 5 bases and J by 1 base, with 8 bases left in between. Germline V gene lookup returns CDR1 LGHNA and CDR2 YNFKEQ. The CDR3 is made up of 13 amino acids. The chain is built from TRBV4-2 and TRBJ1-2; D gene unclear. This TCR was recovered from a woman under 30 with acute or convalescent COVID-19. The sample consisted of peripheral blood. This chain's CDR3 is CASSAQINYGYTF. CDR3 DNA sequence: TGTGCCAGCAGCGCACAGATTAACTATGGCTACACCTTC.